What follows are 18 T cell receptor beta chains derived from one specimen sequenced in a study of T cells after yellow fever vaccination. TCRdb used MiXCR to reprocess the 5' RACE reads, holding one entry per CDR3 protein. Seen here are about 170,000 distinct CDR3 sequences, more than 9.5% observed once, and the top ten hold 36%. The material sequenced was CD8+ T cells sorted from PBMCs, taken 15 days after the yellow fever booster vaccination. These receptors originate from a man aged 18 to 30 who received the YFV17D yellow fever vaccine.

CDR3 residues: CAISAGDGELFF. DNA of the CDR3: TGTGCCATCAGCGCCGGGGACGGGGAGCTGTTTTTT. The chain joins TRBV10-3 to TRBJ2-2, with a tentative D call TRBD2 (5 bases). The CDR3 spans 12 residues. Per germline, CDR1 ENHRY and CDR2 SYGVKD. Trimming left V 6 bases short and J 7 bases short, with 9 bases between.

In this sample, this clonotype turned up a few times. The gene calls are TRBV11-2 and TRBJ2-3, with 8 nucleotides matching TRBD2. The germline gives CDR1 SGHAT, CDR2 FQNNGV. This CDR3 is 15 amino acids long. V lost 1 base and J lost 6; bases outside the gene matches: 6. The CDR3 region is CASSLVEAGADTQYF. For the CDR3, the DNA is TGTGCCAGCAGCTTAGTTGAAGCGGGGGCGGATACGCAGTATTTT. The full variable domain, completed using reference TRBV11-2 and TRBJ2-3, is EAGVAQSPRYKIIEKRQSVAFWCNPISGHATLYWYQQILGQGPKLLIQFQNNGVVDDSQLPKDRFSAERLKGVDSTLKIQPAKLEDSAVYLCASSLVEAGADTQYFGPGTRLTVL.

This chain links TRBV7-9 with TRBJ2-1; D uncertain. Trimming removed 8 bases from V and 7 bases from J, with 3 bases in between. Germline assignment: CDR1 SEHNR and CDR2 FQNEAQ (reference sequence). The CDR3 is 9 residues long. The CDR3 region has the DNA TGTGCCAGCGAGAATGAGCAGTTCTTC. The encoded protein is CASENEQFF.

The sample holds many counts of this clonotype. V is TRBV5-1 and J is TRBJ2-4; TRBD2 matches 8 bases. Germline V gene lookup returns CDR1 SGHRS and CDR2 YFSETQ. The CDR3 loop spans 14 amino acids. Germline trimming cut 0 bases from V and 7 bases from J; bases unmatched to any gene: 3. DNA of the CDR3: TGCGCCAGCAGCTTGGGGACTAGCCCCAACATTCAGTACTTC. Its protein is CASSLGTSPNIQYF.

This clonotype turned up a few times. The chain employs TRBV5-6 and TRBJ2-7; either TRBD1 or TRBD2 may supply D (6 bases each). The germline V gene encodes CDR1 SGHDT and CDR2 YYEEEE. The CDR3 runs 14 residues. Deletions cut 6 bases from V and 3 bases from J, with 16 bases between. CDR3 nucleotide sequence: TGTGCCAGCACCTGGAGGGGGGACCACTACGAGCAGTACGTC. It specifies CASTWRGDHYEQYV.

This clonotype has more than one count but fewer than ten. One end of the junction fails to match germline, which may point to a read error. The chain joins TRBV6-5 to TRBJ2-7, with D perhaps being TRBD1 or TRBD2 (5 bases each). The CDR3 covers 11 residues. Germline V gene sequence: CDR1 MNHEY, CDR2 SVGAGI. CDR3 DNA sequence: TGTGCCAGTTCACCGGGGACCGGGTCCGTCTTC. Protein: CASSPGTGSVF.

This clonotype was picked up many times. The J gene is TRBJ2-7, the V gene TRBV5-1, with TRBD2 matching 12 bases. Germline V gene lookup returns CDR1 SGHRS and CDR2 YFSETQ. Trimming at V came to 1 base and at J to 4 bases, leaving 9 bases not matched to a gene. The CDR3 is 17 amino acids. In DNA, the CDR3 is TGCGCCAGCAGCTTGAGTCGGTCGGGACTAGCGGGTTACGAGCAGTACTTC. The encoded protein is CASSLSRSGLAGYEQYF. Full variable domain (remainder filled in from reference TRBV5-1 and TRBJ2-7): KAGVTQTPRYLIKTRGQQVTLSCSPISGHRSVSWYQQTPGQGLQFLFEYFSETQRNKGNFPGRFSGRQFSNSRSEMNVSTLELGDSALYLCASSLSRSGLAGYEQYFGPGTRLTVT.

This clonotype was seen ten or more times. The chain joins TRBV6-2 or TRBV6-3 to TRBJ1-1, with D perhaps TRBD1 (5 bases). V was cut by 7 bases and J by 2 bases, with 8 bases left in between. CDR3 size: 12 residues. Germline V gene sequence: CDR1 MNHEY, CDR2 SVGEGT. CDR3 bases: TGTGCCAGCATGGGGGGTAACACTGAAGCTTTCTTT. It encodes CASMGGNTEAFF.

The chain carries TRBV29-1 and TRBJ2-1; D gene ambiguous. CDR1 and CDR2 (germline): SQVTM, ANQGSEA. V dropped 2 bases and J dropped 9 bases, with 11 bases sitting between them. The CDR3 loop spans 12 amino acids. The CDR3 DNA sequence: TGCAGCGTTGAACCCCCGAGAGGTGAGCAGTTCTTC. Its translation is CSVEPPRGEQFF.

In DNA, the CDR3 is TGCAGTGCTAGAGGTCTTCAGGGGGTCTCCTACGAGCAGTACTTC. Amino acids: CSARGLQGVSYEQYF. This chain links TRBV20-1 with TRBJ2-7, with 7 bases fitting TRBD1. V shed 1 base and J 0 bases; nucleotides not matched to a gene: 6. Germline CDR1 is DFQATT and CDR2 is SNEGSKA (reference sequence). This CDR3 is 15 amino acids long.

V usage is TRBV6-1 and J usage is TRBJ1-5; 7 nucleotides align to TRBD1. The CDR3 has 14 residues. The germline CDR1 and CDR2 sequences are MNHNS and SASEGT. V was clipped by 5 bases and J by 6 bases; unmatched bases: 7. The CDR3 DNA reads TGTGCCAGCAGTCACCGACAGGGAGGTCAGCCCCAGCATTTT. Its translation is CASSHRQGGQPQHF.

V gene TRBV20-1 combines with J gene TRBJ1-1; D is unresolved. CDR1 DFQATT and CDR2 SNEGSKA come from the germline V gene (reference sequence). V shed 0 bases and J shed 1 base, with 6 bases lying between them. This CDR3 is 13 amino acids long. The CDR3 bases are TGCAGTGCTAGAGAAGTAGGGAACACTGAAGCTTTCTTT. This encodes CSAREVGNTEAFF.

This clonotype showed up many times. This chain links TRBV12-3 or TRBV12-4 with TRBJ2-5; D gene ambiguous. The V and J ends lost 3 bases and 1 base respectively, with 6 bases between them. The CDR3 spans 13 residues. CDR3 loop: CASSLVLQETQYF. Written as DNA, the CDR3 is TGTGCCAGCAGTTTGGTCCTCCAAGAGACCCAGTACTTC.

This clonotype came up a few times. J is TRBJ2-3 and V is TRBV7-2; D is uncertain. The germline V and J ends were trimmed by 7 bases and 5 bases, with 13 bases remaining between them. This CDR3 has 13 residues. Germline assignment: CDR1 SGHTA and CDR2 FQGNSA. The CDR3 nucleotides are TGTGCCAGCACCGTATACACTGAAGATACGCAGTATTTT. This codes for CASTVYTEDTQYF. The entire variable domain, with the rest obtained from reference TRBV7-2 and TRBJ2-3, is as follows: GAGVSQSPSNKVTEKGKDVELRCDPISGHTALYWYRQSLGQGLEFLIYFQGNSAPDKSGLPSDRFSAERTGGSVSTLTIQRTQQEDSAVYLCASTVYTEDTQYFGPGTRLTVL.

This clonotype was recorded at least ten times. The chain joins TRBV12-3 or TRBV12-4 to TRBJ1-5, with 7 positions matching TRBD1. The CDR3 runs to 16 residues. The J segment lost 7 bases and the V segment lost 5 bases, leaving 14 bases of the junction unmatched. CDR3 coding DNA: TGTGCCAGCAGTCCGGGACAGACGCTAGGAAGGCAGCCCCAGCATTTT. This codes for CASSPGQTLGRQPQHF.

This clonotype has a count of ten or more. This chain links TRBV4-3 with TRBJ2-7; D is unclear. Germline assignment: CDR1 LGHNA and CDR2 YSLEER. This CDR3 region has 13 residues. Trimming stripped 0 bases from V and 12 bases from J, with 15 bases between. The CDR3 coding sequence is TGCGCCAGCAGCCAAGATCTTGGGCGACACCCGTACTTC. Protein sequence: CASSQDLGRHPYF.

This clonotype came up a few times. This rearrangement joins TRBV5-4 to TRBJ2-5, with 9 bases lining up with TRBD2. Germline trimming cut 2 bases from V and 6 bases from J; bases unmatched to any gene: 8. This CDR3 has 15 residues. CDR1 is SGHNT and CDR2 is YYREEE in the germline V gene (reference sequence). DNA for the CDR3: TGTGCCAGCAGCTTTCGCGGGGGGGCAATAAAGACCCAGTACTTC. Translating gives CASSFRGGAIKTQYF.

The chain links TRBV29-1 to TRBJ2-1, with a possible D match to TRBD2 (6 bases). Germline V gives CDR1 SQVTM, CDR2 ANQGSEA. The germline V and J ends were trimmed by 2 bases and 7 bases, with 18 bases remaining between them. The CDR3 sequence is 15 residues long. The CDR3 DNA reads as TGCAGCGTTGAACAGGGACTTAAACCGGGAAATGAGCAGTTCTTC. It is translated as CSVEQGLKPGNEQFF.